These 10 T cell receptor beta chains share one sample of origin, sequenced in a study of shared clonotypes between healthy human individuals. Positive CCR7 selection of CD45RO-negative cells yielded the naive CD8 cells, and terminally differentiated effector memory CD45RA+ cells were excluded. The data were produced by immunoSEQ multiplex PCR, yet TCRdb's version contains in-frame clones alone and is incomplete. Of about 700,000 clones listed, about 90% are singletons. Sequences were obtained from naive CD8+ T cells sorted from blood. The receptors here all came from a man aged 25-45 years in good health.

This chain joins TRBV5-1 and TRBJ2-1; the match to TRBD2 covers 13 bases. The CDR3 is 19 amino acids. Germline V gene data show CDR1 as SGHRS and CDR2 as YFSETQ. Trimming removed 0 bases from V and 2 bases from J; junction bases left unmatched: 8. CDR3 bases: TGCGCCAGCAGCTTGGGGGAGGGACTAGCGGGATTTCCCTACAATGAGCAGTTCTTC. Translating gives CASSLGEGLAGFPYNEQFF.

V is TRBV7-9 and J is TRBJ2-2; D may be TRBD1 (6 bases). This CDR3 is built from 16 residues. V was clipped by 5 bases and J by 4 bases, with 17 bases between them. Germline assignment: CDR1 SEHNR and CDR2 FQNEAQ (reference sequence). The CDR3: CASSLLQGRGTGELFF. The CDR3 bases are TGTGCCAGCAGCCTCTTACAGGGACGAGGCACCGGGGAGCTGTTTTTT.

The chain joins TRBV27 to TRBJ2-1, with no clear D. V lost 3 bases, J lost 3 bases, and 6 bases lay in between. The length of the CDR3 is 13 residues. Germline V gives CDR1 MNHEY, CDR2 SMNVEV (reference sequence). The CDR3 spells CASSFGFYNEQFF. The CDR3 DNA reads as TGTGCCAGCAGTTTTGGATTCTACAATGAGCAGTTCTTC.

This chain connects TRBV13 to TRBJ1-2; 7 bases line up with TRBD1. Trimming removed 5 bases from V and 2 bases from J; junction bases left unmatched: 14. The V gene's germline CDR1 is PRHDT and CDR2 FYEKMQ (reference sequence). CDR3 length equals 17 residues. The CDR3 bases are TGTGCCAGCAGCCCCCGGGGTACGCAGGGGGAAAACTATGGCTACACCTTC. It codes for CASSPRGTQGENYGYTF.

The rearrangement links TRBV9 to TRBJ1-5; possible D gene TRBD1, 5 bases. CDR3 size: 14 residues. Germline assignment: CDR1 SGDLS and CDR2 YYNGEE. V lost 6 bases and J lost 2, with 12 bases in between. The CDR3 region has the DNA TGTGCCAGCAACATTGGGGGGGGCAATCAGCCCCAGCATTTT. It specifies CASNIGGGNQPQHF.

This clone was picked up one time. The chain couples TRBV5-8 to TRBJ2-7; unclear D gene. Trimming pared 1 base from V and 7 bases from J, leaving 15 bases between. CDR1 is SGHTS and CDR2 is YDEGEE in the germline V gene. This CDR3 contains 14 residues. CDR3 region: CASSLRHTMGEQYF. The CDR3 DNA sequence: TGTGCCAGCAGCTTGCGCCACACGATGGGGGAGCAGTACTTC.

The CDR3 spells CASSPGQGIEAFF. CDR3 coding DNA: TGTGCCAGCAGCCCCGGACAGGGGATAGAAGCTTTCTTT. This chain joins TRBV6-5 and TRBJ1-1, with 9 bases identical to TRBD1. The CDR3 sequence is 13 residues long. After removal of 6 bases from V and 8 bases from J, the junction contained 7 bases not matched to a gene. Germline values: CDR1 MNHEY, CDR2 SVGAGI.

The genes are TRBV28 and TRBJ1-1, with D unclear. V was pared by 2 bases and J by 0 bases, with 10 bases between. Germline V gene data show CDR1 as MDHEN and CDR2 as SYDVKM. There are 15 residues in the CDR3. For the CDR3, the DNA is TGTGCCAGCAGTTTAATCCCCGCGATGAACACTGAAGCTTTCTTT. Translation: CASSLIPAMNTEAFF. The whole variable domain, remainder taken from reference TRBV28 and TRBJ1-1, is DVKVTQSSRYLVKRTGEKVFLECVQDMDHENMFWYRQDPGLGLRLIYFSYDVKMKEKGDIPEGYSVSREKKERFSLILESASTNQTSMYLCASSLIPAMNTEAFFGQGTRLTVV.

The chain couples TRBV2 to TRBJ2-5, with 10 positions matching TRBD2. The CDR3 contains 16 residues. Trimming took 1 base from V and 1 from J; bases not matched to a gene: 3. Germline V CDR1 and CDR2: SNHLY, FYNNEI. CDR3 sequence: CASSEGLAGVQETQYF. The CDR3 coding sequence is TGTGCCAGCAGTGAAGGGCTAGCGGGAGTCCAAGAGACCCAGTACTTC. Together with reference TRBV2 and TRBJ2-5, the CDR3 gives the full variable domain: EPEVTQTPSHQVTQMGQEVILRCVPISNHLYFYWYRQILGQKVEFLVSFYNNEISEKSEIFDDQFSVERPDGSNFTLKIRSTKLEDSAMYFCASSEGLAGVQETQYFGPGTRLLVL.

The V gene is TRBV5-1, the J gene TRBJ2-2, with no clear D. Germline-derived CDR1 and CDR2 are SGHRS and YFSETQ. The CDR3 length is 16 residues. The V end lost 2 bases, the J end lost 4 bases, and 15 bases lay between the germline ends. The CDR3 loop is CASSFSSWAGTGELFF. Here the CDR3 DNA reads TGCGCCAGCAGCTTTAGCAGCTGGGCCGGCACCGGGGAGCTGTTTTTT.